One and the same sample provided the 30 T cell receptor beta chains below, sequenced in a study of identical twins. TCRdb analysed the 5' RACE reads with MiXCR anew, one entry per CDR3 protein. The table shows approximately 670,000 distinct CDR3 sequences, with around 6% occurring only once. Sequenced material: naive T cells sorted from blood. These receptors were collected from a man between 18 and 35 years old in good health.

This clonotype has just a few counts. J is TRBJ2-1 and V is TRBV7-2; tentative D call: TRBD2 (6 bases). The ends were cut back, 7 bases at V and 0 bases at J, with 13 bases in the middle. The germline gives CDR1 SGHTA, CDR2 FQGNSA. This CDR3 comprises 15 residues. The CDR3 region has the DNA TGTGCCAGCAACTGGGGGACTTCCTCCTACAATGAGCAGTTCTTC. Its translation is CASNWGTSSYNEQFF. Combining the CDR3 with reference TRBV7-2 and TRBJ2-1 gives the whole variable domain GAGVSQSPSNKVTEKGKDVELRCDPISGHTALYWYRQSLGQGLEFLIYFQGNSAPDKSGLPSDRFSAERTGGSVSTLTIQRTQQEDSAVYLCASNWGTSSYNEQFFGPGTRLTVL.

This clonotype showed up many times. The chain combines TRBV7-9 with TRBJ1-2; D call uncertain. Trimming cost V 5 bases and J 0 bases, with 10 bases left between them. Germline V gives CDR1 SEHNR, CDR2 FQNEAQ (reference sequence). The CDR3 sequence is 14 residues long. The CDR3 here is CASSPGRANYGYTF. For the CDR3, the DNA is TGTGCCAGCAGCCCGGGGAGGGCTAACTATGGCTACACCTTC.

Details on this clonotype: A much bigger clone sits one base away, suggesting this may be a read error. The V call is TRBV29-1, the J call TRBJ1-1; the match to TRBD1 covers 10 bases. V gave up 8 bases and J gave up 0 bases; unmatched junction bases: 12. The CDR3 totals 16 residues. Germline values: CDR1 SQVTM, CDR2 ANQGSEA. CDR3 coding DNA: TGCAGCATTTCTGGGGGGACAGGGGTAATGAACACTGAAGCTTTCTTT. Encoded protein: CSISGGTGVMNTEAFF.

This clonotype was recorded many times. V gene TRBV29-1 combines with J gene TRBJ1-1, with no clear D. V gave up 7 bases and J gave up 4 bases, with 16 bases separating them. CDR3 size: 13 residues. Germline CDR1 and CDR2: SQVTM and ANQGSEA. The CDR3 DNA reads TGCAGCGCCCGAGGGTGGTTCACCACTGAAGCTTTCTTT. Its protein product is CSARGWFTTEAFF.

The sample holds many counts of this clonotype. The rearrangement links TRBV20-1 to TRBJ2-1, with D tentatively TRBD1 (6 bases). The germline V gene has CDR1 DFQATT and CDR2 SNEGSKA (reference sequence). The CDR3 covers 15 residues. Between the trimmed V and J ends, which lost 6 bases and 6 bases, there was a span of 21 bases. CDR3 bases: TGCAGTGCACCAAAAGCGGCAAGGGGGTTCAATGAGCAGTTCTTC. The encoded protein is CSAPKAARGFNEQFF.

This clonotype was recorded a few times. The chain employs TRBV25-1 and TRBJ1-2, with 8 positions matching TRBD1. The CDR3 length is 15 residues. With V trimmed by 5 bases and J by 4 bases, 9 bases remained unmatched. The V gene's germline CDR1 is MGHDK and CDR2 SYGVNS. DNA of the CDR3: TGTGCCAGCAGTCCGTCCGGACAGGGCCCCTATGGCTACACCTTC. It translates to CASSPSGQGPYGYTF.

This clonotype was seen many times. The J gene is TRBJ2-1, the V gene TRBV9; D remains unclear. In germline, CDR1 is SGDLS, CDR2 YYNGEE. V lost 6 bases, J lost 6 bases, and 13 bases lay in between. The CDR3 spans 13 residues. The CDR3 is CASKPASRNEQFF. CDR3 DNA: TGTGCCAGCAAGCCGGCTAGTCGCAATGAGCAGTTCTTC.

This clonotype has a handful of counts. The CDR3 region is CASRLMGADSPLHF. For the CDR3, the DNA is TGCGCCAGCCGGCTAATGGGCGCGGATTCACCCCTCCACTTT. V is TRBV5-1 and J is TRBJ1-6, with D hard to call. CDR1 and CDR2 from the germline V gene are SGHRS and YFSETQ. Trimming took off 7 bases at V and 8 bases at J, with 16 bases between the two ends. The CDR3 has 14 residues.

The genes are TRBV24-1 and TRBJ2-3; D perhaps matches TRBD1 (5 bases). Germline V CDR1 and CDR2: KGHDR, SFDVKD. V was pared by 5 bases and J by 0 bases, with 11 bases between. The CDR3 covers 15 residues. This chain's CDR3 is CATSGETDSTDTQYF. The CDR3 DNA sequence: TGTGCCACCAGTGGCGAGACAGATAGCACAGATACGCAGTATTTT.

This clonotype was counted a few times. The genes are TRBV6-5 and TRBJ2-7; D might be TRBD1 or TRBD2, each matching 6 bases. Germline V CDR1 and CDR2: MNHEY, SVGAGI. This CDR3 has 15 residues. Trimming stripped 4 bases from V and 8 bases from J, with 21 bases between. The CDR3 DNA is TGTGCCAGCAGTTTGGCGGCGGGACACCAGTACCAGCAGTACTTC. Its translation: CASSLAAGHQYQQYF.

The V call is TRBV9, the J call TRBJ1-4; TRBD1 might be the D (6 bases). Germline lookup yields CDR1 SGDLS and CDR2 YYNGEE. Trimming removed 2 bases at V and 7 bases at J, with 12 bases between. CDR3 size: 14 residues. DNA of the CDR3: TGTGCCAGCAGCGTCTCGAAAGGGGGTGAAAAACTGTTTTTT. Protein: CASSVSKGGEKLFF.

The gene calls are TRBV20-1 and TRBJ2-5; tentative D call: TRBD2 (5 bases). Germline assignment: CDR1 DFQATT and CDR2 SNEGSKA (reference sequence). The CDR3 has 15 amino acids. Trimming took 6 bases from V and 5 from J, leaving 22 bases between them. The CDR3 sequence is CSAPVAGGTRETQYF. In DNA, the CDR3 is TGCAGTGCCCCAGTCGCGGGCGGAACTAGGGAGACCCAGTACTTC.

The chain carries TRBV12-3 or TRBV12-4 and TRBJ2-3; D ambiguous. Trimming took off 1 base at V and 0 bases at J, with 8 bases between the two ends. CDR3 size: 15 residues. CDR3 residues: CASSLVRPSTDTQYF. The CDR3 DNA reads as TGTGCCAGCAGTTTAGTAAGGCCTAGCACAGATACGCAGTATTTT.

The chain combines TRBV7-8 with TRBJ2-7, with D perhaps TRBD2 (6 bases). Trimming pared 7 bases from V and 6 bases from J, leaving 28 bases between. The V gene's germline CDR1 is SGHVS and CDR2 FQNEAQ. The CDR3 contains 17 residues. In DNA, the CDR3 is TGTGCCAGCAATCCCCCCGGACGGTCGGGAGCCGGATCCGAGCAGTACTTC. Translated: CASNPPGRSGAGSEQYF. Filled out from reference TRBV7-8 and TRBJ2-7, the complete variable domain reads GAGVSQSPRYKVAKRGQDVALRCDPISGHVSLFWYQQALGQGPEFLTYFQNEAQLDKSGLPSDRFFAERPEGSVSTLKIQRTQQEDSAVYLCASNPPGRSGAGSEQYFGPGTRLTVT.

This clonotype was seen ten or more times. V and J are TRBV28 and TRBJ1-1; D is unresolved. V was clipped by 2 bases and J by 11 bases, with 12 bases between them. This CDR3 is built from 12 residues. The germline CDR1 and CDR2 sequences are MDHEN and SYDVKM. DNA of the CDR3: TGTGCCAGCAGTTTACAGGTGCCCCGGGCTTTCTTT. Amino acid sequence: CASSLQVPRAFF.

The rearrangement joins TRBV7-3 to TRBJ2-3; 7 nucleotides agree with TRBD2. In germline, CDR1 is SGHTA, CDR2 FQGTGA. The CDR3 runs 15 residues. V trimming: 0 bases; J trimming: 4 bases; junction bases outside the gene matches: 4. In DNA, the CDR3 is TGTGCCAGCAGCTTAACGGCGGGAGTGGCAGATACGCAGTATTTT. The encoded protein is CASSLTAGVADTQYF.

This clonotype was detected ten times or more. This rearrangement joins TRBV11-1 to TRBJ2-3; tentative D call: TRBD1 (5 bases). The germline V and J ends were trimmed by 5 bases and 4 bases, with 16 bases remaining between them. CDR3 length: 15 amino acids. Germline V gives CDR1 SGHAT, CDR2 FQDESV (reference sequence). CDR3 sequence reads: CASSSRTGLADTQYF. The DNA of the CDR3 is TGTGCCAGCAGCAGCCGCACAGGCCTTGCAGATACGCAGTATTTT.

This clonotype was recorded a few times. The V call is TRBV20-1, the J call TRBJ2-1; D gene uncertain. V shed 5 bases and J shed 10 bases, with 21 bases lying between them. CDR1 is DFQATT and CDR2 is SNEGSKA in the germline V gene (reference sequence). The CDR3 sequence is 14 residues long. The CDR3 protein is CSALPRTQVGEQFF. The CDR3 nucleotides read TGCAGTGCTCTCCCCCGGACCCAAGTTGGGGAGCAGTTCTTC.

The CDR3 loop reads CSRWAYSNQPQHF. CDR3 DNA: TGCAGCAGGTGGGCCTATAGCAATCAGCCCCAGCATTTT. The chain couples TRBV20-1 to TRBJ1-5; no firm D call. The length of the CDR3 is 13 residues. CDR1 is DFQATT and CDR2 is SNEGSKA in the germline V gene (reference sequence).

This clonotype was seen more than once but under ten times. In DNA, the CDR3 is TGTGCCAGCACCCGGTCGGGAACGAACACCGGGGAGCTGTTTTTT. It translates to CASTRSGTNTGELFF. The chain is built from TRBV12-3 or TRBV12-4 and TRBJ2-2, with D possibly matching TRBD2 (5 bases). Deletions cut 7 bases from V and 0 bases from J, with 12 bases between. The CDR3 sequence is 15 residues long.

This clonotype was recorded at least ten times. The CDR3 DNA follows: TGTGCCAGCAGTTTTGATCGTAACTATGGCTACACCTTC. Its translation: CASSFDRNYGYTF. This chain links TRBV27 with TRBJ1-2, with D unresolved. Germline CDR1 is MNHEY and CDR2 is SMNVEV (reference sequence). V shed 3 bases and J shed 1 base, with 6 bases lying between them. The CDR3 totals 13 residues.

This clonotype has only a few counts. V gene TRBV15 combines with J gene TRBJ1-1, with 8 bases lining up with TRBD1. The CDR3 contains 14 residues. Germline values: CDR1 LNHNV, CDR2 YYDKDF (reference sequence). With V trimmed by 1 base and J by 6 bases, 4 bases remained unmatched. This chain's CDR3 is CATSRAGGSAEAFF. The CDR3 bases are TGTGCCACCAGCAGAGCAGGGGGCTCGGCTGAAGCTTTCTTT.

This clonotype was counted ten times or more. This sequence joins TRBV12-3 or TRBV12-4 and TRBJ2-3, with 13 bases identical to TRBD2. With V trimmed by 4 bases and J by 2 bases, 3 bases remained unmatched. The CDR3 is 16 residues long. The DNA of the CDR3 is TGTGCCAGCAGTTGGACTAGCGGGAGTGTCACAGATACGCAGTATTTT. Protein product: CASSWTSGSVTDTQYF.

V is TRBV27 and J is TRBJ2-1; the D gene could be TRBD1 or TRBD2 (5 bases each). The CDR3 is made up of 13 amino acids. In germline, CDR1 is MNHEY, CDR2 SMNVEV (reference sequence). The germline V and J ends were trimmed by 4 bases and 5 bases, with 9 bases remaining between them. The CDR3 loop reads CASSWDGDNEQFF. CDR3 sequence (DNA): TGTGCCAGCAGTTGGGACGGGGACAATGAGCAGTTCTTC.

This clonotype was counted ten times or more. The CDR3 loop reads CASSLWGSGELFF. The CDR3 DNA reads TGTGCCAGCAGTTTATGGGGTTCGGGGGAGCTGTTTTTT. J is TRBJ2-2 and V is TRBV27; D remains unclear. In germline, CDR1 is MNHEY, CDR2 SMNVEV (reference sequence). The CDR3 covers 13 residues. The germline V and J ends were trimmed by 1 base and 8 bases, with 8 bases remaining between them.

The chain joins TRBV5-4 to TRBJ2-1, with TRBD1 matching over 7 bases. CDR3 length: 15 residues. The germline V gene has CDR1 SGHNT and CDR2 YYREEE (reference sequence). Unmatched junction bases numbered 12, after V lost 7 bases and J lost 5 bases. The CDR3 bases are TGTGCCAGCTCAGCTGTCGACAGGGCCCACAATGAGCAGTTCTTC. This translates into CASSAVDRAHNEQFF.

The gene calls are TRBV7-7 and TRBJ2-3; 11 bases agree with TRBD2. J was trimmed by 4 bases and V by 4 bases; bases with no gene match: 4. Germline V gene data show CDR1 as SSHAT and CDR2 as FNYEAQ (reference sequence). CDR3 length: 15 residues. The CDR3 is CASSSTSGSSDTQYF. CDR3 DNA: TGTGCCAGCAGCTCAACTAGCGGGAGCTCAGATACGCAGTATTTT.

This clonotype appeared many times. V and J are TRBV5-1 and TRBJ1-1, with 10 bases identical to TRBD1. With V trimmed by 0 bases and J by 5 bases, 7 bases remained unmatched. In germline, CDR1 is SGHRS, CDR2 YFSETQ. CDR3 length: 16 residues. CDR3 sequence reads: CASSLGGQGGGTEAFF. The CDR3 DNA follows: TGCGCCAGCAGCTTGGGTGGACAGGGGGGAGGAACTGAAGCTTTCTTT.

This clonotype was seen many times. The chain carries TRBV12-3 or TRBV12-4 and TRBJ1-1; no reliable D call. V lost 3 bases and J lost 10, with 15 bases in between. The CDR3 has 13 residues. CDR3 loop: CASSLRADSGAFF. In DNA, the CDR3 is TGTGCCAGCAGTTTGAGGGCGGATTCCGGAGCTTTCTTT.

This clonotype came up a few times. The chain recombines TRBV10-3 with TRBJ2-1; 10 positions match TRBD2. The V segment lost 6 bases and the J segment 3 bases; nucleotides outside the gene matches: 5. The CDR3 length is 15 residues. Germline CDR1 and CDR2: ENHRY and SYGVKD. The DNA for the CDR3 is TGTGCCATCAGGGAGACTAGCGGGCACTACAATGAGCAGTTCTTC. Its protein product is CAIRETSGHYNEQFF.